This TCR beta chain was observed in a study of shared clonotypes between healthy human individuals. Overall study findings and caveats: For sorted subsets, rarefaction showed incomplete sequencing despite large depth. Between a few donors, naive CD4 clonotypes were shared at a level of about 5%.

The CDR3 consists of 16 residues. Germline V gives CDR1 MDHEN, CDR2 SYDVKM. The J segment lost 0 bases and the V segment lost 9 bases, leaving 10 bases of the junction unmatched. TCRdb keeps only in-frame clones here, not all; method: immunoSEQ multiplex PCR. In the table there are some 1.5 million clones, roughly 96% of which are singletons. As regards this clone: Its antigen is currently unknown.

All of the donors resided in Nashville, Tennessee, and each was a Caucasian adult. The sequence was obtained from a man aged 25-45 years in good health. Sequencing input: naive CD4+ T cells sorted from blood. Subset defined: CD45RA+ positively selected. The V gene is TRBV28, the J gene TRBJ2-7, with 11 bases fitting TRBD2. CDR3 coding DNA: TGTGCCAGTAGGACTAGCGGGTTTAGAAGCTCCTACGAGCAGTACTTC. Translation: CASRTSGFRSSYEQYF.